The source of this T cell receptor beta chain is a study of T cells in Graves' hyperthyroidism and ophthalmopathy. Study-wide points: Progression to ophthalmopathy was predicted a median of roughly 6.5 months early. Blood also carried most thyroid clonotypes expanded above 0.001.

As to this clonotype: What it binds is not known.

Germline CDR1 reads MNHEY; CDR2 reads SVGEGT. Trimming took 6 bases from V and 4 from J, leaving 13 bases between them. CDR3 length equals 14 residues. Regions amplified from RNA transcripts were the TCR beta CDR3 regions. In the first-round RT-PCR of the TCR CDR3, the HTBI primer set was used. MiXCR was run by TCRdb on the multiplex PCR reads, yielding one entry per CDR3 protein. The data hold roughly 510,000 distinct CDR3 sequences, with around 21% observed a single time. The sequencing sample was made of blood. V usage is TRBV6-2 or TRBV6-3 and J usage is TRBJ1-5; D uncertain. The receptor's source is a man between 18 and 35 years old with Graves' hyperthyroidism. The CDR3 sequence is CASRRHRENQPQHF. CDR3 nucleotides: TGTGCCAGCAGAAGACACCGGGAAAATCAGCCCCAGCATTTT.